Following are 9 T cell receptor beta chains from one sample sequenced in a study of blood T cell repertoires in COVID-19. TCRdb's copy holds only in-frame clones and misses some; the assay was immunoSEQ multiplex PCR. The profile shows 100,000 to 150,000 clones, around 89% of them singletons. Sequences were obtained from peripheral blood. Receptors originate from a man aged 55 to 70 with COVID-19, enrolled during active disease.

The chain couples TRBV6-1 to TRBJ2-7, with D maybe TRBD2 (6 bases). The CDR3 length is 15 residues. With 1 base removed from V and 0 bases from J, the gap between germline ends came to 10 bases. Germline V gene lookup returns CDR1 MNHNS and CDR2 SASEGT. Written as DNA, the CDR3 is TGTGCCAGCAGTGAAGGCGGGGAGAGCTCCTACGAGCAGTACTTC. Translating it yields CASSEGGESSYEQYF.

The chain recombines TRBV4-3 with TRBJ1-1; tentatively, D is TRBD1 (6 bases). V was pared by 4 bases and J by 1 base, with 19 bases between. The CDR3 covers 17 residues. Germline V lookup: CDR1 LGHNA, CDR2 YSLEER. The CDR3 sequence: CASSLYSGVRRNTEAFF. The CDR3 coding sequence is TGCGCCAGCAGCCTTTATTCAGGGGTTAGAAGGAACACTGAAGCTTTCTTT.

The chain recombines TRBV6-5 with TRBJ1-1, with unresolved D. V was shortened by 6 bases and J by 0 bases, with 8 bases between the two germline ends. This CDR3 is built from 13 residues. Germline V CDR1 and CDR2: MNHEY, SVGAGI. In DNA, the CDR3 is TGTGCCAGCAGCCCCAGTATGAACACTGAAGCTTTCTTT. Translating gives CASSPSMNTEAFF.

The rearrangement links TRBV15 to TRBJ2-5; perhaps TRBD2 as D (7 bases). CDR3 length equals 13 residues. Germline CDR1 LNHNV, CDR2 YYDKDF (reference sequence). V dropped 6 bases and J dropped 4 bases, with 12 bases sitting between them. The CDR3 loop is CATSRGGGETQYF. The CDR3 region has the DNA TGTGCCACCAGTAGGGGAGGGGGAGAGACCCAGTACTTC.

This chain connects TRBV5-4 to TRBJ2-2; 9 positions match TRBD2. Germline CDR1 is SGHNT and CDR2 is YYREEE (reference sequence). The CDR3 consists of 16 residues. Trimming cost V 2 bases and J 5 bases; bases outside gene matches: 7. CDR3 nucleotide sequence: TGTGCCAGCAGCTTCCCCGGGACTAGCCGAACCGGGGAGCTGTTTTTT. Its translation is CASSFPGTSRTGELFF. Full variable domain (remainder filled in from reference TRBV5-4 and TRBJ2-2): ETGVTQSPTHLIKTRGQQVTLRCSSQSGHNTVSWYQQALGQGPQFIFQYYREEENGRGNFPPRFSGLQFPNYSSELNVNALELDDSALYLCASSFPGTSRTGELFFGEGSRLTVL.

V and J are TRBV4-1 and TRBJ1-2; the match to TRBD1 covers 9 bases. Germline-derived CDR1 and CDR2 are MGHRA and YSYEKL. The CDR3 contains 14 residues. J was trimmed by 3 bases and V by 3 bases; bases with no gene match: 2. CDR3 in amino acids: CASSHRDRDYGYTF. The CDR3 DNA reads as TGCGCCAGCAGCCACAGGGACAGGGACTATGGCTACACCTTC.

The CDR3 region has the DNA TGTGCCAGCAGCCCTGGGACAGGGGGCGATGGCTACACCTTC. It encodes CASSPGTGGDGYTF. The chain employs TRBV7-2 and TRBJ1-2; 12 bases line up with TRBD1. Germline V gene data show CDR1 as SGHTA and CDR2 as FQGNSA. The CDR3 consists of 14 residues. Losses at the gene ends were 5 bases for V and 6 bases for J; bases not matched to a gene: 4. Together with reference TRBV7-2 and TRBJ1-2, the CDR3 gives the full variable domain: GAGVSQSPSNKVTEKGKDVELRCDPISGHTALYWYRQSLGQGLEFLIYFQGNSAPDKSGLPSDRFSAERTGGSVSTLTIQRTQQEDSAVYLCASSPGTGGDGYTFGSGTRLTVV.

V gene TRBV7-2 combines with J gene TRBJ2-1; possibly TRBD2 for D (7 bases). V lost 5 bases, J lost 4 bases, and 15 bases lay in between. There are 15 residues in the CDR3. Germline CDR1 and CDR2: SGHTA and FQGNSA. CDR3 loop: CASSRRRGRYNEQFF. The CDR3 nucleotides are TGTGCCAGCAGCCGCCGGCGGGGGCGATACAATGAGCAGTTCTTC. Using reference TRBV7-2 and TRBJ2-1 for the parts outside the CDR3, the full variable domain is GAGVSQSPSNKVTEKGKDVELRCDPISGHTALYWYRQSLGQGLEFLIYFQGNSAPDKSGLPSDRFSAERTGGSVSTLTIQRTQQEDSAVYLCASSRRRGRYNEQFFGPGTRLTVL.

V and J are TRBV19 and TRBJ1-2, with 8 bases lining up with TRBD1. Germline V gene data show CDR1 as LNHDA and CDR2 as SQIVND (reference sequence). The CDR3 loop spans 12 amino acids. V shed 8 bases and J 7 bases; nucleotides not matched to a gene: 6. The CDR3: CASRQGTFGYTF. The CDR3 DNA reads TGTGCCAGTCGACAGGGGACGTTTGGCTACACCTTC.